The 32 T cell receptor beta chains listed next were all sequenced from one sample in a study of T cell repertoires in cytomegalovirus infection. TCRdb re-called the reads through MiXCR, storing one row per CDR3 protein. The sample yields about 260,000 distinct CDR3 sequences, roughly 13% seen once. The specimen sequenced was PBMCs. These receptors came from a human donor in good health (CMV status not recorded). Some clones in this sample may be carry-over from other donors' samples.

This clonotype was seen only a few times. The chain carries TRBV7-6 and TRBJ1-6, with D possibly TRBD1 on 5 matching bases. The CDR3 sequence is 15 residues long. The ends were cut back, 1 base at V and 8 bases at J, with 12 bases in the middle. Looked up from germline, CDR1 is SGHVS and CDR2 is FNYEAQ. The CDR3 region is CASSLVGARDSPLHF. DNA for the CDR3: TGTGCCAGCAGCTTAGTCGGGGCTCGGGATTCACCCCTCCACTTT.

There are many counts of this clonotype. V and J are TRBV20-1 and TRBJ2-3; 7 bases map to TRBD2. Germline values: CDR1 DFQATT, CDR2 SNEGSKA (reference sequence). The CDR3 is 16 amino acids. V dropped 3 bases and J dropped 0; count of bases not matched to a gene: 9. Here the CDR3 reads CSASDSGPASTDTQYF. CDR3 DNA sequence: TGCAGTGCTAGCGATAGCGGGCCAGCTAGCACAGATACGCAGTATTTT.

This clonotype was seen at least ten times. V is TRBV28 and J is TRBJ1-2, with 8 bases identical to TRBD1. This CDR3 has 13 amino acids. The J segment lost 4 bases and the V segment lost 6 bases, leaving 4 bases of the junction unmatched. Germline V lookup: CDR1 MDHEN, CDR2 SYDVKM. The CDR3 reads CASSQGQAYGYTF. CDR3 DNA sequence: TGTGCCAGCAGCCAGGGACAGGCCTATGGCTACACCTTC.

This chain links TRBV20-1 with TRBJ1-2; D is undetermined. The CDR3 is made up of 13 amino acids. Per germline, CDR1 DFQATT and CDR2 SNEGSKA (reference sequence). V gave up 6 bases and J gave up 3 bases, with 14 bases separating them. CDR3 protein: CSATSGGDYGYTF. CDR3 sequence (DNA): TGCAGTGCCACCTCGGGAGGTGACTATGGCTACACCTTC.

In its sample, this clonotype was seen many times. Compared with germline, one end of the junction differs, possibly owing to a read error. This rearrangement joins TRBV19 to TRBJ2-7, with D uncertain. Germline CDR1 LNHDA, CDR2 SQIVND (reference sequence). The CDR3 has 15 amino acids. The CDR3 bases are TGTGCCAGTAGTAACCCTACGAAGCCCTACGAAAGGTGGGACTTC. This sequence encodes CASSNPTKPYERWDF.

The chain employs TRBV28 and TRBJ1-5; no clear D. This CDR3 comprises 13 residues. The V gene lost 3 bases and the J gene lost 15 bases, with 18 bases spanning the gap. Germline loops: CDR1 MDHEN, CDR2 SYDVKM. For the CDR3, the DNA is TGTGCCAGCAGTTTTGAAAAGCCGACGGTCCCGCATTTT. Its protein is CASSFEKPTVPHF.

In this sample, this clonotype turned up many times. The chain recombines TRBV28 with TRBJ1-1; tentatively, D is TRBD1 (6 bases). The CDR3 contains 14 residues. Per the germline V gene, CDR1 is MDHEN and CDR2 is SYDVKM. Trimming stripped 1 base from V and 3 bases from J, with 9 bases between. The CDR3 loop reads CASSLLGQHTEAFF. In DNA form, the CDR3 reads TGTGCCAGCAGTTTATTAGGACAGCACACTGAAGCTTTCTTT.

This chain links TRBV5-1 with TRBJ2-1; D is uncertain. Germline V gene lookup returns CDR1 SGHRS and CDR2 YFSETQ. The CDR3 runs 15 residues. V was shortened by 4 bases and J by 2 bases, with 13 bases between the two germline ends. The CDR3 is CASSRAPGTYNEQFF. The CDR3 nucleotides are TGCGCCAGCAGCCGGGCTCCCGGAACCTACAATGAGCAGTTCTTC.

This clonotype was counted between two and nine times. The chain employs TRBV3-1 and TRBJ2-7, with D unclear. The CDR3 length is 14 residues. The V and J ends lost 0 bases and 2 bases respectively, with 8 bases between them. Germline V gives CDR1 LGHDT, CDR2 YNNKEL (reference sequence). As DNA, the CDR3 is TGTGCCAGCAGCCAAGACGCCCTTACCTACGAGCAGTACTTC. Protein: CASSQDALTYEQYF.

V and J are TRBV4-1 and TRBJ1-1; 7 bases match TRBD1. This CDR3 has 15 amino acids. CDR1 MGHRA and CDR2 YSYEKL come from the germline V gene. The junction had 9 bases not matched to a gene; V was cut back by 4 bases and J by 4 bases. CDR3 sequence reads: CASSPSPGGGTEAFF. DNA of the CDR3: TGCGCCAGCAGCCCATCCCCAGGGGGGGGCACTGAAGCTTTCTTT.

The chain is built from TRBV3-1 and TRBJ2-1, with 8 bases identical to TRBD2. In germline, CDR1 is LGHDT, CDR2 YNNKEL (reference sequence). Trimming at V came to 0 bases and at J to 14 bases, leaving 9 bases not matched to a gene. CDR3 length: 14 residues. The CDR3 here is CASSQESGQRGKFF. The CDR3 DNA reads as TGTGCCAGCAGCCAAGAAAGCGGCCAGCGGGGGAAGTTCTTC.

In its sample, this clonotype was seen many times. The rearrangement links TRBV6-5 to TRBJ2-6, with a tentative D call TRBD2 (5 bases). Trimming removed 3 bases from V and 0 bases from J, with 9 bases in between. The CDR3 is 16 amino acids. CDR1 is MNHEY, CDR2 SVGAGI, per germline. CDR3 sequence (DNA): TGTGCCAGCAGTTATGACACTAGCTCTGGGGCCAACGTCCTGACTTTC. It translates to CASSYDTSSGANVLTF.

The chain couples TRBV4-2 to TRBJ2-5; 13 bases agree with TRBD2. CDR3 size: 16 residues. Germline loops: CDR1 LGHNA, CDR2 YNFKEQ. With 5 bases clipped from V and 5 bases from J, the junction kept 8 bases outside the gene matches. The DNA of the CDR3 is TGTGCCAGCAGCTTCCGGACTAGCGGGAGTTTGGAGACCCAGTACTTC. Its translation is CASSFRTSGSLETQYF.

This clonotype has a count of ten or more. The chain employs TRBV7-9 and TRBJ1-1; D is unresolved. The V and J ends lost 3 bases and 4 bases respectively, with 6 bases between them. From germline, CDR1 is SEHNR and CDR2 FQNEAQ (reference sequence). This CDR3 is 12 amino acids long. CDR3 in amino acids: CASSLYTTEAFF. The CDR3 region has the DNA TGTGCCAGCAGCTTGTACACCACTGAAGCTTTCTTT.

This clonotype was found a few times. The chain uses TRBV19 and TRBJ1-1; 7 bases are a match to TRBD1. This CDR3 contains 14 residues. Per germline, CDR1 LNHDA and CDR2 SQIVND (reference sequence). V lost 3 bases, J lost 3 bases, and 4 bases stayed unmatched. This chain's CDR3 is CASSIIQGDTEAFF. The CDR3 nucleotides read TGTGCCAGTAGTATTATCCAGGGGGACACTGAAGCTTTCTTT.

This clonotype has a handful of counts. DNA of the CDR3: TGTGCCAGCAGTCCCTCCGGGACAGAGAAAGAGACCCAGTACTTC. Translated: CASSPSGTEKETQYF. The V and J genes are TRBV12-3 or TRBV12-4 and TRBJ2-5, with 7 bases identical to TRBD1. The CDR3 length is 15 residues. J was trimmed by 3 bases and V by 5 bases; bases with no gene match: 9.

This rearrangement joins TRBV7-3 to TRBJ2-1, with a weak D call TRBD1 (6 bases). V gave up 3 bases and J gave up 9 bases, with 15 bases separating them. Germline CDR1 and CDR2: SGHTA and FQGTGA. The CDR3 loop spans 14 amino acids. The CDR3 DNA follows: TGTGCCAGCAGCTTGGGAACGGTGGGGGCTGAGCAGTTCTTC. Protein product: CASSLGTVGAEQFF.

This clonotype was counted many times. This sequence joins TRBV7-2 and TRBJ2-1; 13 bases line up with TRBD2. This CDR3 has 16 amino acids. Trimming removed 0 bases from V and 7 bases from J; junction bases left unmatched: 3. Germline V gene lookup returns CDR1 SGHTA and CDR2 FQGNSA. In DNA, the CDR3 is TGTGCCAGCAGCTTAGCACTAGCGGGAGGGGAAAATGAGCAGTTCTTC. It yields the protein CASSLALAGGENEQFF.

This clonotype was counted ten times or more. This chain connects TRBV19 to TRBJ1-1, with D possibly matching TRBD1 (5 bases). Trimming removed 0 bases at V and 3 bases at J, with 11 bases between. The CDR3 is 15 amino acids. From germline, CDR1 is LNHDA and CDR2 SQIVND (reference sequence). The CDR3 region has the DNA TGTGCCAGTAGTATAGATTCGGGGCCTTACACTGAAGCTTTCTTT. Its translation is CASSIDSGPYTEAFF.

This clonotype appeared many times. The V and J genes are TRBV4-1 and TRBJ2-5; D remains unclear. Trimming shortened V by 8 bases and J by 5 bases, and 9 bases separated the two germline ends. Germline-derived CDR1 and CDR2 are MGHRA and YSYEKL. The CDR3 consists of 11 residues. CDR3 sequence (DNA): TGCGCCAGCGAGTTTCAGGAGACCCAGTACTTC. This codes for CASEFQETQYF.

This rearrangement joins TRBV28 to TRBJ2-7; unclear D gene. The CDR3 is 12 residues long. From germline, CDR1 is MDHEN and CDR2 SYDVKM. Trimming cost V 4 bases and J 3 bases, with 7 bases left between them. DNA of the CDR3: TGTGCCAGCAGTTCTAGTTTCTACGAGCAGTACTTC. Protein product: CASSSSFYEQYF.

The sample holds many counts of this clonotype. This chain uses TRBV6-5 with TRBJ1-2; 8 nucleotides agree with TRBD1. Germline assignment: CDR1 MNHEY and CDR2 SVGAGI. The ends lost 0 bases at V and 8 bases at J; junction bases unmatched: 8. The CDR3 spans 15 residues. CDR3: CASSYSTGGLAGYTF. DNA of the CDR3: TGTGCCAGCAGTTACTCAACAGGGGGACTCGCCGGCTACACCTTC.

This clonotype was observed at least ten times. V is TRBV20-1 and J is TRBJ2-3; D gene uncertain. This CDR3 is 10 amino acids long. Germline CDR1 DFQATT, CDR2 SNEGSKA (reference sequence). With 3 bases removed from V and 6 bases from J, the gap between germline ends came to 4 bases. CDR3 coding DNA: TGCAGTGCTAGTTTGGATACGCAGTATTTT. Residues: CSASLDTQYF.

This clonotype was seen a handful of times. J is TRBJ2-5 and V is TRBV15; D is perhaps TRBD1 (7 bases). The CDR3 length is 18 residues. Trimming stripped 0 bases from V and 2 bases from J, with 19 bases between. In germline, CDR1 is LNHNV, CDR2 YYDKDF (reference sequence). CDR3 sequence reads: CATSRDWPSGGSQETQYF. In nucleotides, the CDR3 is TGTGCCACCAGCAGAGATTGGCCGTCAGGGGGGAGTCAAGAGACCCAGTACTTC. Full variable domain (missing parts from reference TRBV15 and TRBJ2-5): DAMVIQNPRYQVTQFGKPVTLSCSQTLNHNVMYWYQQKSSQAPKLLFHYYDKDFNNEADTPDNFQSRRPNTSFCFLDIRSPGLGDTAMYLCATSRDWPSGGSQETQYFGPGTRLLVL.

The chain's CDR3 is CASSDLSTTDQEETQYF. The DNA for the CDR3 is TGTGCCAGCAGTGATCTATCGACAACAGACCAGGAAGAGACCCAGTACTTC. The chain recombines TRBV25-1 with TRBJ2-5; D gene unclear. This CDR3 comprises 17 residues. Trimming pared 3 bases from V and 3 bases from J, leaving 20 bases between. Germline values: CDR1 MGHDK, CDR2 SYGVNS.

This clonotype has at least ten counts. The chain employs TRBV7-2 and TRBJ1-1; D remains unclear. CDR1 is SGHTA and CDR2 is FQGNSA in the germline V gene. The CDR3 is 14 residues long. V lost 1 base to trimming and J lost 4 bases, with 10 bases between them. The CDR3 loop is CASSLGPTLTEAFF. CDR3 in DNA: TGTGCCAGCAGCTTAGGGCCCACGCTCACTGAAGCTTTCTTT.

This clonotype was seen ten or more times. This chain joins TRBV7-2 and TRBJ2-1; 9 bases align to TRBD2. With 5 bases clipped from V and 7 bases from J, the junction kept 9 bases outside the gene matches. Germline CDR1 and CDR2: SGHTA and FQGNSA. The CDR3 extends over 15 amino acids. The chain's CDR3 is CASSLRLAEGNEQFF. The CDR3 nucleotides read TGTGCCAGCAGCCTTAGACTAGCGGAGGGGAATGAGCAGTTCTTC.

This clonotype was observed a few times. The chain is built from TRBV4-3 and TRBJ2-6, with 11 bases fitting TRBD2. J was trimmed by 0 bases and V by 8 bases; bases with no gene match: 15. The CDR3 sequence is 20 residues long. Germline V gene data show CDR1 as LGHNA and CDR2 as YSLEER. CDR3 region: CASRRPGGGLADSGANVLTF. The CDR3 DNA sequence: TGCGCCAGCCGCAGACCCGGGGGGGGACTAGCGGACTCTGGGGCCAACGTCCTGACTTTC.

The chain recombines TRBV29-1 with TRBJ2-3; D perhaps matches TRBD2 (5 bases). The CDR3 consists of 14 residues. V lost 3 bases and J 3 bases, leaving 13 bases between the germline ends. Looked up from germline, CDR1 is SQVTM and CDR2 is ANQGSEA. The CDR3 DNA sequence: TGCAGCGTTGAGGAGGCCGGTGGAACAGATACGCAGTATTTT. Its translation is CSVEEAGGTDTQYF.

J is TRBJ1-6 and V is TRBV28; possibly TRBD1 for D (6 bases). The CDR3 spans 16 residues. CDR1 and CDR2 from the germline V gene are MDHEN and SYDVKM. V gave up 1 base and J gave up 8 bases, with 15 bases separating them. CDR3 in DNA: TGTGCCAGCAGTTTATCCGGGACAAGCATTTATTCACCCCTCCACTTT. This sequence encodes CASSLSGTSIYSPLHF.

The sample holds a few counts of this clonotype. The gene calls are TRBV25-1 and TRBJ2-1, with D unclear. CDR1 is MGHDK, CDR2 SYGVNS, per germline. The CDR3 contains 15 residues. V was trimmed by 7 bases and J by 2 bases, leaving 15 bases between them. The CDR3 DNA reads TGTGCCAGCACCGGACGTGCGGTGGCCTACAATGAGCAGTTCTTC. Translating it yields CASTGRAVAYNEQFF.

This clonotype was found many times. The CDR3 bases are TGTGCCAGCAGCTTTCGTGGAGGTCAAACAGATACGCAGTATTTT. Residues: CASSFRGGQTDTQYF. The V gene is TRBV7-6, the J gene TRBJ2-3; D might be TRBD2 (5 bases). The CDR3 consists of 15 residues. The germline V and J ends were trimmed by 3 bases and 3 bases, with 13 bases remaining between them. Germline CDR1 and CDR2: SGHVS and FNYEAQ.